This TCR beta chain was profiled in a study of T cell responses to AZD1222 COVID-19 vaccine. Whole-study results and caveats: Spike-wide coverage was observed for vaccine-associated CD4 TCRs, with dominant responses at 160-218 and 743-854. White British donors predominated, females outnumbered males, and clonal diversity was possibly underestimated. Spike-specific TCR repertoires showed rising breadth and depth after two AZD1222 doses. The study identified only five to seven AZD1222 recipients as seropositive at baseline.

Clones were read by immunoSEQ multiplex PCR, and TCRdb kept only the in-frame ones, dropping some. The profile shows 240,000 or so clones, roughly 93% of them singletons. Trimming cost V 1 base and J 0 bases, with 10 bases left between them. Germline V gene lookup returns CDR1 LNHDA and CDR2 SQIVND (reference sequence). The CDR3 has 16 amino acids. Comment on this clone: Its antigen is unknown.

The chain carries TRBV19 and TRBJ2-4; possibly TRBD1 for D (6 bases). The clonotype comes from an adult in good health. Sequencing was performed on peripheral blood, taken on day 0 of AZD1222 vaccination. CDR3 amino acids: CASSIGDTLAKNIQYF. CDR3 nucleotide sequence: TGTGCCAGTAGTATAGGGGACACACTAGCCAAAAACATTCAGTACTTC.